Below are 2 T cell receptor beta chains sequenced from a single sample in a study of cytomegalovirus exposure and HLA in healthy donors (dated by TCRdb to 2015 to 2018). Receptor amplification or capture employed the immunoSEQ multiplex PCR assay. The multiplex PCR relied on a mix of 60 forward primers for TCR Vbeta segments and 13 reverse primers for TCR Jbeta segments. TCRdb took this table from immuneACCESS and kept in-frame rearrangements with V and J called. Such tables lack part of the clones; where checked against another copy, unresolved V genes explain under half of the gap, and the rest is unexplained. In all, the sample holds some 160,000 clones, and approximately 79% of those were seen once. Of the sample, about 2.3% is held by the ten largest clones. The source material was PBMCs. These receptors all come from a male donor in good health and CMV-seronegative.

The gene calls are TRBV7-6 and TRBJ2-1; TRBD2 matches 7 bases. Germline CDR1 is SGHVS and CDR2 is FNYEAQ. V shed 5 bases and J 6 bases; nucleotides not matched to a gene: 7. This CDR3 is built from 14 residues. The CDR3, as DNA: TGTGCCAGCAGCGGGGGGGGGACCCCCAATGAGCAGTTCTTC. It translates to CASSGGGTPNEQFF. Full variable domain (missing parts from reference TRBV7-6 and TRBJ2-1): GAGVSQSPRYKVTKRGQDVALRCDPISGHVSLYWYRQALGQGPEFLTYFNYEAQQDKSGLPNDRFSAERPEGSISTLTIQRTEQRDSAMYRCASSGGGTPNEQFFGPGTRLTVL.

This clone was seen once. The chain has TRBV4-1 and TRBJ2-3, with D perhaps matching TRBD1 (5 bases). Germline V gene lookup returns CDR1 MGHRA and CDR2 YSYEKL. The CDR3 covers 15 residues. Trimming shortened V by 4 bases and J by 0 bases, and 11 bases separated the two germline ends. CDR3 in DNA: TGCGCCAGCAGCCCTTACTGGACAAGCACAGATACGCAGTATTTT. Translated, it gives CASSPYWTSTDTQYF.